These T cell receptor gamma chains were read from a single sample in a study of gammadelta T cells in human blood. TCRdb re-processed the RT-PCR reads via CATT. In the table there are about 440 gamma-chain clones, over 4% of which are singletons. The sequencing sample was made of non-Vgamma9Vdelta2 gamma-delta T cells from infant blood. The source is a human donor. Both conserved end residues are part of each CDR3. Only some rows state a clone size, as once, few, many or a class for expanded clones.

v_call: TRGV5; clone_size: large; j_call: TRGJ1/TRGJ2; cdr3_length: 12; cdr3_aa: CATWVYYYKKLF; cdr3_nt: TGTGCCACCTGGGTCTATTATTATAAGAAACTCTTT
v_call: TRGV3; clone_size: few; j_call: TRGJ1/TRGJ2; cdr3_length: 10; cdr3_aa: CATWDGFKLF; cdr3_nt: TGTGCCACCTGGGACGGGTTCAAACTCTTT
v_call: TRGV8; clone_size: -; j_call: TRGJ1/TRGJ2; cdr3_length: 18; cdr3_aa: CATWDRLYGHLDYYKKLF; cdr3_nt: TGTGCCACCTGGGACAGGCTTTACGGCCACCTGGATTATTATAAGAAACTCTTT
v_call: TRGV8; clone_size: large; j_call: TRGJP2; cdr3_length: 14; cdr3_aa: CATWDWGSDWIKTF; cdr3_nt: TGTGCCACCTGGGACTGGGGCAGTGATTGGATCAAGACGTTT
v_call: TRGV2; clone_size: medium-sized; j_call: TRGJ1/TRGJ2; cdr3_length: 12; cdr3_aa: CATWDGPTKKLF; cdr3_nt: TGTGCCACCTGGGACGGGCCAACAAAGAAACTCTTT
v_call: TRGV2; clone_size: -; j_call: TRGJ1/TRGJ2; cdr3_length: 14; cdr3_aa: CATWANRFYYKKLF; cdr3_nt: TGTGCCACCTGGGCAAACCGCTTTTATTATAAGAAACTCTTT
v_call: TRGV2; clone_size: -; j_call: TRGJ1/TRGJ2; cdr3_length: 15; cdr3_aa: CATWDGRLNYYKKLF; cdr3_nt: TGTGCCACCTGGGACGGGCGCTTGAATTATTATAAGAAACTCTTT
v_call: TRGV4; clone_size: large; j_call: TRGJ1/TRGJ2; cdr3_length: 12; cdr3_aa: CATWANYYKKLF; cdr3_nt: TGTGCCACCTGGGCGAATTATTATAAGAAACTCTTT
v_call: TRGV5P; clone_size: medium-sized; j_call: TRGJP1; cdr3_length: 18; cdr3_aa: CATWGRPPVDTTGWFKIF; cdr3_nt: TGTGCCACCTGGGGCAGGCCCCCCGTCGATACCACTGGTTGGTTCAAGATATTT
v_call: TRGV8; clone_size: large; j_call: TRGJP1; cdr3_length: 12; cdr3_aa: CATWDRGWFKIF; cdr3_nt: TGTGCCACCTGGGATAGGGGTTGGTTCAAGATATTT
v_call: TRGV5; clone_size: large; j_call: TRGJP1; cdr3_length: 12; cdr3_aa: CATWDTWRFKIF; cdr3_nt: TGTGCCACCTGGGACACTTGGAGGTTCAAGATATTT
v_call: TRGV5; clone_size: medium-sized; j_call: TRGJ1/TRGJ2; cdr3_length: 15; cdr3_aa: CATWDRPPPYYKKLF; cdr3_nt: TGTGCCACCTGGGACAGGCCACCGCCTTATTATAAGAAACTCTTT
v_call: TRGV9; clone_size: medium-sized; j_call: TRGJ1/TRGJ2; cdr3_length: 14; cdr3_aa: CALWEFSNYYKKLF; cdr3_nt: TGTGCCTTGTGGGAGTTCTCGAATTATTATAAGAAACTCTTT
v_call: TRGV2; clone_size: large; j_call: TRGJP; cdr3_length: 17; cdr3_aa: CATWDGRKELGKKIKVF; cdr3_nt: TGTGCCACCTGGGACGGGCGGAAAGAGTTGGGCAAAAAAATCAAGGTATTT
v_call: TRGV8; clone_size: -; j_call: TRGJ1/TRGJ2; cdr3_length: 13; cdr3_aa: CATWAKAGYKKLF; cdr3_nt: TGTGCCACCTGGGCCAAAGCGGGATATAAGAAACTCTTT
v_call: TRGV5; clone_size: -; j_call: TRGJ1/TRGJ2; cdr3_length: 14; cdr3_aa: CATWDRRVYYKKLF; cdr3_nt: TGTGCCACCTGGGACAGGCGCGTTTATTATAAGAAACTCTTT
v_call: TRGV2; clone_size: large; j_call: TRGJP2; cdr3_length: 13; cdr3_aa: CATWDGSDWIKTF; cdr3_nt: TGTGCCACCTGGGACGGTAGTGATTGGATCAAGACGTTT
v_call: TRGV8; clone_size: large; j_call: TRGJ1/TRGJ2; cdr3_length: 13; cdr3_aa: CATWDEAYYKKLF; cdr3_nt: TGTGCCACCTGGGATGAAGCGTATTATAAGAAACTCTTT
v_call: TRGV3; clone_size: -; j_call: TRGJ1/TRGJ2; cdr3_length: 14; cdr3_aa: CATWDRLFYYKKLF; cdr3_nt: TGTGCCACCTGGGACAGGCTTTTTTATTATAAGAAACTCTTT
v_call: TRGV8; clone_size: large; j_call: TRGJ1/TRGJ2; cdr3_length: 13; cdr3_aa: CATWDSNYYKKLF; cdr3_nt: TGTGCCACCTGGGATTCGAATTATTATAAGAAACTCTTT
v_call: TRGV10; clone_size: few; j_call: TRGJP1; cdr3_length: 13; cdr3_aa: CAAWHDTCWFKIF; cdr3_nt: TGTGCTGCGTGGCATGACACTTGTTGGTTCAAGATATTT
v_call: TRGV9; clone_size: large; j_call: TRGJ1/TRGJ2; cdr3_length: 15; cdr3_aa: CALWEVHFFNYKKLF; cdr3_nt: TGTGCCTTGTGGGAGGTCCACTTCTTCAATTATAAGAAACTCTTT
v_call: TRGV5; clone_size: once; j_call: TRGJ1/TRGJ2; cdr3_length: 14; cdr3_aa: CATWDWGIYYKKLF; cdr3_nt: TGTGCCACCTGGGATTGGGGGATTTATTATAAGAAGCTCTTT
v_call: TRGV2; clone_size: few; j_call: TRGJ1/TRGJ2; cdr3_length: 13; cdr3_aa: CATWDGPEYKKLF; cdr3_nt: TGTGCCACCTGGGACGGGCCCGAGTATAAGAAACTCTTT
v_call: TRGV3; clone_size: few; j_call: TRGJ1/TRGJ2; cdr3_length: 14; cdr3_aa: CATWDKGLYYKKLF; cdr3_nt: TGTGCCACCTGGGACAAGGGACTTTATTATAAGAAACTCTTT
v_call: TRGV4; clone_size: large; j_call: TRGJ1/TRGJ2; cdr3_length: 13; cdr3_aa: CATWDTDYYKKLF; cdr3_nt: TGTGCCACCTGGGATACGGATTATTATAAGAAACTCTTT
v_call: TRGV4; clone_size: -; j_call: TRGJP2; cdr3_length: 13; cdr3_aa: CATWDDDYWIKTF; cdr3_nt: TGTGCCACCTGGGATGACGATTATTGGATCAAGACGTTT
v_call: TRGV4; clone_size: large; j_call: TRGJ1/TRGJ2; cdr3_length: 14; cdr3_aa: CATWDGTNYYKKLF; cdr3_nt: TGTGCCACCTGGGATGGGACGAATTATTATAAGAAACTCTTT
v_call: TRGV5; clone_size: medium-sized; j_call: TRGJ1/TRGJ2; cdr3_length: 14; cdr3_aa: CATWDGTFYYKKLF; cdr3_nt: TGTGCCACCTGGGACGGAACCTTTTATTATAAGAAACTCTTT
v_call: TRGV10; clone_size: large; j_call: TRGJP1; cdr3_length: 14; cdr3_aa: CAAWDLYTGWFKIF; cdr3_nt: TGTGCTGCGTGGGATTTATACACTGGTTGGTTCAAGATATTT
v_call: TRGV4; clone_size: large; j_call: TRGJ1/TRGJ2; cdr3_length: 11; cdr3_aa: CATWDPRKKLF; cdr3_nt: TGTGCCACCTGGGATCCGCGGAAGAAACTCTTT
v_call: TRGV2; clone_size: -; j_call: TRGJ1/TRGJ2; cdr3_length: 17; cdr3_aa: CATWDGPKVGSYYKKLF; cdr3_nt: TGTGCCACATGGGACGGGCCTAAGGTTGGGAGTTATTATAAGAAACTCTTT
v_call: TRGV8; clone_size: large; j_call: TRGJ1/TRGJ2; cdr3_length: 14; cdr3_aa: CATWDPIDYYKKLF; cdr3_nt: TGTGCCACCTGGGATCCAATCGATTATTATAAGAAACTCTTT
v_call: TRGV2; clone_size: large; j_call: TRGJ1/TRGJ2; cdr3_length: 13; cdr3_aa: CATWALFYYKKLF; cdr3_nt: TGTGCCACCTGGGCCCTCTTTTATTATAAGAAACTCTTT
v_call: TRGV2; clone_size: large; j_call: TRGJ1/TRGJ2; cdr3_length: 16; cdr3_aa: CATWDGPFWNYYKKLF; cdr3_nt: TGTGCCACCTGGGACGGCCCTTTTTGGAATTATTATAAGAAACTCTTT
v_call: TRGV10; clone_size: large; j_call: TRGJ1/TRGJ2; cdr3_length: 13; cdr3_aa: CAAWDLSYYKKLF; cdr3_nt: TGTGCTGCGTGGGATTTGAGTTATTATAAGAAACTCTTT
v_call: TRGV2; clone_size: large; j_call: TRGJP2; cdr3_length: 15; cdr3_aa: CATWDGPWGVWIKTF; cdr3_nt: TGTGCCACCTGGGACGGGCCCTGGGGCGTATGGATCAAGACGTTT
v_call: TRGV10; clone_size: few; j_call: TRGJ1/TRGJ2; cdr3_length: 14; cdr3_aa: CAAWDGRNYYKKLF; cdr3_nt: TGTGCTGCGTGGGACGGACGAAACTATTATAAGAAACTCTTT
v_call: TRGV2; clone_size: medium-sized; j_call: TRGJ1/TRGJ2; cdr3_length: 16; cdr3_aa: CATWDGQPAAYYKKLF; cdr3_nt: TGTGCCACCTGGGACGGGCAACCGGCGGCTTATTATAAGAAACTCTTT
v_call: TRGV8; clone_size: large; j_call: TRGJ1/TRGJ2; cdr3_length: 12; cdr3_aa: CATWDPNYKKLF; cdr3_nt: TGTGCCACCTGGGATCCGAACTATAAGAAACTCTTT
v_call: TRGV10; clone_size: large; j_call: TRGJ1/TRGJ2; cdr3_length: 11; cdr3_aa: CAAWDDYKKLF; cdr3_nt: TGTGCTGCGTGGGATGATTATAAGAAACTCTTT
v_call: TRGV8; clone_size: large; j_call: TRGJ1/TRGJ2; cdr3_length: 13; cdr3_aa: CATWDRRYYKKLF; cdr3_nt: TGTGCCACCTGGGATAGGAGGTATTATAAGAAACTCTTT
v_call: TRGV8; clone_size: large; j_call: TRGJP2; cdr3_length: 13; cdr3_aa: CATWDTGDWIKTF; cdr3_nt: TGTGCCACCTGGGATACCGGTGATTGGATCAAGACGTTT
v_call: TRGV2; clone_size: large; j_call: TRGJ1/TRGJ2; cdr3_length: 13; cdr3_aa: CATWDGRYYKKLF; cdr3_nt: TGTGCCACCTGGGACGGGCGTTATTATAAGAAACTCTTT
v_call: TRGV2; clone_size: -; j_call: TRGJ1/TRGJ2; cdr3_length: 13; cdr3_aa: CATWDGQRNKKLF; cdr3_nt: TGTGCCACCTGGGACGGGCAGCGGAACAAGAAACTCTTT